This record covers a single TCR beta chain. The data were taken from a study of blood T cell repertoires in COVID-19. Background on the study: There were acute and convalescent COVID-19 samples, and they came from the United States, Italy and Spain. The analysed material was cDNA or gDNA that came from T cells, B-cell-depleted T cells, or PBMCs.

Trimming stripped 6 bases from V and 6 bases from J, with 18 bases between. CDR1 GTSNPN and CDR2 SVGIG come from the germline V gene (reference sequence). The CDR3 spans 13 residues. Authors' methods: How many nucleated cells were present was estimated from reference gene primer amplification. Sequencing used immunoSEQ multiplex PCR; TCRdb keeps in-frame clones, though not all of them. V and J calls and clone size are those listed in that table; D and trimming were worked out from the DNA. The data contain about 140,000 clones, 85% of them singletons. The genes are TRBV30 and TRBJ2-7, with a possible D match to TRBD1 (6 bases). This TCR came from a man aged 50-59 years with acute or convalescent COVID-19. Sequenced input: peripheral blood. The CDR3 spells CACHGQSIGEQYF. The CDR3 region has the DNA TGTGCCTGCCACGGACAGAGTATAGGCGAGCAGTACTTC. Looking up the rest from reference TRBV30 and TRBJ2-7 gives the full variable domain: SQTIHQWPATLVQPVGSPLSLECTVEGTSNPNLYWYRQAAGRGLQLLFYSVGIGQISSEVPQNLSASRPQDRQFILSSKKLLLSDSGFYLCACHGQSIGEQYFGPGTRLTVT.